This T cell receptor (beta chain) emerged from a study of blood T cell repertoires in COVID-19. Overall study: T cells, B-cell-depleted T cells, or PBMCs provided the cDNA or gDNA that served as material.

V shed 2 bases and J 5 bases; nucleotides not matched to a gene: 6. Germline V gene data show CDR1 as SNHLY and CDR2 as FYNNEI. CDR3 size: 16 residues. Per the authors' pipeline: Nucleated cell counts were estimated from reference gene primer amplification. TCRdb's copy holds only in-frame clones and misses some; the assay was immunoSEQ multiplex PCR. The V and J calls and clone size are taken from that table; D and trimming were inferred from the DNA. The profile shows under 200,000 clones, around 83% of them singletons. The clonotype originates from a man aged 50 to 60 with active or convalescent COVID-19. The V and J genes are TRBV2 and TRBJ2-2; 9 bases are shared with TRBD1. Source material: peripheral blood. Here the CDR3 DNA reads TGTGCCAGCAGTGAAAGAGAACAGGGGGCGACCGGGGAGCTGTTTTTT. As protein: CASSEREQGATGELFF.